This T cell receptor beta chain was observed in a study of cytomegalovirus exposure and HLA in healthy donors. Study overall: The same platform used for the 600 to 750 first-cohort repertoires was also used for the 95 to 150 validation repertoires, as a later analysis reported.

Only in-frame clones appear in the TCRdb table, and some are missing; sequencing was by immunoSEQ multiplex PCR. The sample contains about 160,000 clones, around 85% of which appear only once. The donors were part of the validation cohort of around 110 subjects. That cohort was separate from the first cohort, which comprised several hundred subjects. The sequence was collected from a woman aged 25 to 39 in good health and CMV-seronegative. The sequencing sample was made of PBMCs.

The chain's CDR3 is CASTFTGGNTEAFF. As DNA, the CDR3 is TGCGCCAGCACCTTCACAGGGGGGAACACTGAAGCTTTCTTT. The chain employs TRBV4-1 and TRBJ1-1; 8 bases line up with TRBD1. This CDR3 has 14 amino acids. Trimming at V came to 7 bases and at J to 1 base, leaving 5 bases not matched to a gene. CDR1 is MGHRA, CDR2 YSYEKL, per germline.